These T cell receptor beta chains were read from a single sample in a study of spatial heterogeneity in lung cancer. TCRdb redid the calling of the 5' RACE reads with MiXCR, one entry per CDR3 protein. The repertoire holds tens of thousands of distinct CDR3 sequences, with about 5% as singletons. The sequencing here drew on PBMCs, taken at surgery. These receptors originate from a female donor with early-stage non-small cell lung cancer. CDR3s leave out the opening cysteine and the closing phenylalanine or tryptophan. Fields, in order: V gene, J gene, CDR3 protein.

TRBV10-2	TRBJ2-1	ASSALVNEQF
TRBV4-1	TRBJ2-7	ASSQVGSYEQY
TRBV4-3	TRBJ2-2	ASSQDHFSGELF
TRBV5-4	TRBJ2-3	AVTPRASGSTDTQY
TRBV6-2/TRBV6-3	TRBJ2-1	ASSPPGLAGGVRSYNEQF
TRBV7-6	TRBJ2-3	ASSLTPLAGGEIISTDTQY
TRBV12-3/TRBV12-4	TRBJ2-3	ASTPDRDRTPGTDTQY
TRBV5-1	TRBJ2-7	ASSTSGTGGWYEQY
TRBV6-1	TRBJ2-3	ASSGALATDTQY
TRBV2	TRBJ2-2	ASSTPLRTGLNTGELF
TRBV12-3/TRBV12-4	TRBJ2-4	ASSPRTGGVGNIQY
TRBV15	TRBJ2-2	ATSRDAPRRGGVIGELF
TRBV7-9	TRBJ2-1	ASSPSAEQF
TRBV28	TRBJ1-2	ASSRSGPPDGYT
TRBV10-3	TRBJ2-5	AIESRRGETQY
TRBV7-2	TRBJ2-5	ASSLQASGMAAQY
TRBV30	TRBJ1-2	ALPAPINYGYT
TRBV11-2	TRBJ2-5	ASSLLAGFQETQY
TRBV7-2	TRBJ2-5	ASSKGALGGAQETQY
TRBV25-1	TRBJ1-1	ASSESGSFGAEAF
TRBV5-1	TRBJ2-5	ASSPGSQETQY
TRBV11-2	TRBJ2-4	ASSPRGTGWRNIQY
TRBV7-2	TRBJ2-3	ASSLVGTGASTDTQY
TRBV29-1	TRBJ2-3	SAYGDRGTDTQY
TRBV6-5	TRBJ2-1	ASQIRAGGLYNEQF
TRBV5-4	TRBJ1-3	ASSSGPGNTIY
TRBV5-6	TRBJ2-1	ASSLTDNEQF
TRBV5-1	TRBJ1-2	ASSLDAANTNYGYT
TRBV4-3	TRBJ1-1	ASSQAVGRGSAEAF
TRBV5-1	TRBJ1-5	ASSLETGANQPQH
TRBV7-2	TRBJ1-4	ASSFETVQANEKLF
TRBV5-1	TRBJ2-7	ASSPDRVYDYEQY
TRBV27	TRBJ2-1	ASRTKANEQF
TRBV5-6	TRBJ2-1	ASSLDVYNEQF
TRBV2	TRBJ2-5	ASRTTGETQY
TRBV10-3	TRBJ1-3	AIRDSSGNTIY
TRBV20-1	TRBJ2-1	SASTPGQTYNEQF
TRBV12-3/TRBV12-4	TRBJ1-5	ASSLRGAQPQH
TRBV12-3/TRBV12-4	TRBJ1-5	ASSLRGHLQH
TRBV3-1	TRBJ2-1	ASSQVGRRLAGQNEQF
TRBV9	TRBJ2-7	ASSRTGSEQY
TRBV27	TRBJ2-3	ATRGNGGGDTQY
TRBV3-1	TRBJ2-3	ASSQVGGTQY
TRBV20-1	TRBJ2-5	SAGTGRN
TRBV28	TRBJ2-5	ASSGVTGAGETQY
TRBV3-1	TRBJ1-1	ASQGGNWVTEAF
TRBV5-4	TRBJ2-5	ASSLATGQETQY
TRBV5-1	TRBJ1-2	ASSLGQGASPPGYT
TRBV4-3	TRBJ2-6	ASTPLLTESSGANVLT
TRBV20-1	TRBJ1-1	SARPSGTEAF
TRBV12-3/TRBV12-4	TRBJ1-4	ASSPYRGELF
TRBV7-2	TRBJ2-1	ASSWLSEQF